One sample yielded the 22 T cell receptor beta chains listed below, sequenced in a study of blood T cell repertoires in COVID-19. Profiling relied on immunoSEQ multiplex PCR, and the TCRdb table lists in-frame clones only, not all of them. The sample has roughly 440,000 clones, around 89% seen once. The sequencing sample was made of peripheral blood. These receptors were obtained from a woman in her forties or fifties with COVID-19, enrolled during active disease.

This chain's CDR3 is CASEGGNGLFF. For the CDR3, the DNA is TGCGCCAGCGAAGGGGGTAATGGACTGTTTTTT. This sequence joins TRBV5-1 and TRBJ1-4; D is perhaps TRBD1 (6 bases). V was clipped by 7 bases and J by 13 bases, with 14 bases between them. The CDR3 sequence is 11 residues long. Germline loops: CDR1 SGHRS, CDR2 YFSETQ.

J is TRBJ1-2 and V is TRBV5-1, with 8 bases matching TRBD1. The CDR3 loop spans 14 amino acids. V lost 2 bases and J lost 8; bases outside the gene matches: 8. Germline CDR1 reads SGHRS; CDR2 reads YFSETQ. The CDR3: CASSFGQGLGGYTF. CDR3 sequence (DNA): TGCGCCAGCAGCTTCGGACAGGGATTAGGCGGCTACACCTTC.

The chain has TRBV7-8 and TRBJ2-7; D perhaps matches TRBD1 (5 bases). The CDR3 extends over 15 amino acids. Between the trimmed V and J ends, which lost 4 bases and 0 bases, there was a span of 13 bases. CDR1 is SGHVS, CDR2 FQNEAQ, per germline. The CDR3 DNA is TGTGCCAGCAGCTATTCAGGGAAAAGCTCCTACGAGCAGTACTTC. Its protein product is CASSYSGKSSYEQYF.

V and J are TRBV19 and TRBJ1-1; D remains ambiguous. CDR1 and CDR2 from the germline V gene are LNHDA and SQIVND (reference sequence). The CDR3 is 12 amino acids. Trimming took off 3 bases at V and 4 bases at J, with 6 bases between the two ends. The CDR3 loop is CASSISTTEAFF. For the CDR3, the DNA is TGTGCCAGTAGTATTTCTACCACTGAAGCTTTCTTT.

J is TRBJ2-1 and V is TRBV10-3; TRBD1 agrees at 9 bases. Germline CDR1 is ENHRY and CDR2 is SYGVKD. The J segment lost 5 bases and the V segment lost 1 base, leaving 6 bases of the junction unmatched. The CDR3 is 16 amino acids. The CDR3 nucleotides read TGTGCCATCAGTGAGTTCGGGACAGGGTCCCACAATGAGCAGTTCTTC. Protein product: CAISEFGTGSHNEQFF.

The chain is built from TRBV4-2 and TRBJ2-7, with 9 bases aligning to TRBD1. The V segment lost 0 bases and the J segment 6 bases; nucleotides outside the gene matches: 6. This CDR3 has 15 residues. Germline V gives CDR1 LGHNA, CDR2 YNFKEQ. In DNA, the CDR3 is TGTGCCAGCAGCCAAGACGACGGACAGGGGCGCGAGCAGTACTTC. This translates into CASSQDDGQGREQYF.

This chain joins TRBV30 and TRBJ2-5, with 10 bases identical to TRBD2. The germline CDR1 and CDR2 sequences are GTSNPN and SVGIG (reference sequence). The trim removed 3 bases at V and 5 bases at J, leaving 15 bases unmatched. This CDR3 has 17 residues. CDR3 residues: CAWSESTTSGVGETQYF. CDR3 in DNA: TGTGCCTGGAGCGAGTCCACTACTAGCGGGGTCGGCGAGACCCAGTACTTC. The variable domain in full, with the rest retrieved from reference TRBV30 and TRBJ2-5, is SQTIHQWPATLVQPVGSPLSLECTVEGTSNPNLYWYRQAAGRGLQLLFYSVGIGQISSEVPQNLSASRPQDRQFILSSKKLLLSDSGFYLCAWSESTTSGVGETQYFGPGTRLLVL.

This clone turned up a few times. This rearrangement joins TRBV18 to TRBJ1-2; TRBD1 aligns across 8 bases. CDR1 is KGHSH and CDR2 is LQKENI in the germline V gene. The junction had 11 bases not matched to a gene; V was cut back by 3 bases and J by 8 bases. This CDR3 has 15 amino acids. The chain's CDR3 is CASSPSRQGTEGYTF. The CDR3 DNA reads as TGTGCCAGCTCACCCTCCAGACAGGGGACGGAGGGCTACACCTTC.

CDR3 protein: CASSFIPTGRETQYF. The CDR3 region has the DNA TGCGCCAGCAGCTTTATCCCTACAGGGCGGGAGACCCAGTACTTC. V and J are TRBV5-1 and TRBJ2-5, with D perhaps TRBD1 (6 bases). This CDR3 contains 15 residues. Germline CDR1 is SGHRS and CDR2 is YFSETQ. V lost 2 bases and J lost 5, with 16 bases in between.

CDR3 loop: CASSLRTANLGSPLHF. In DNA form, the CDR3 reads TGCGCCAGCAGCCTCCGGACTGCAAACTTGGGTTCACCCCTCCACTTT. This chain uses TRBV4-1 with TRBJ1-6; D is undetermined. CDR3 length equals 16 residues. Germline CDR1 MGHRA, CDR2 YSYEKL. Trimming stripped 4 bases from V and 9 bases from J, with 19 bases between.

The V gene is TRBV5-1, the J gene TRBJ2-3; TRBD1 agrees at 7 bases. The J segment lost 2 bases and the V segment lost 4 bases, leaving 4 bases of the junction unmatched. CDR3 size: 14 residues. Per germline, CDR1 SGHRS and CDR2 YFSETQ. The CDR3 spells CASSDGQATDTQYF. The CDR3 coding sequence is TGCGCCAGCAGCGACGGACAGGCCACAGATACGCAGTATTTT. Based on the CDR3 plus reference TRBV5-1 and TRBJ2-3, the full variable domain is KAGVTQTPRYLIKTRGQQVTLSCSPISGHRSVSWYQQTPGQGLQFLFEYFSETQRNKGNFPGRFSGRQFSNSRSEMNVSTLELGDSALYLCASSDGQATDTQYFGPGTRLTVL.

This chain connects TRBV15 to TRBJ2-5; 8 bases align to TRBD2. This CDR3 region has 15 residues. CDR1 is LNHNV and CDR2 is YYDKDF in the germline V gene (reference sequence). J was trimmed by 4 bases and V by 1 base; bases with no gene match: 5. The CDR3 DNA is TGTGCCACCAGCAGAGCGTTCAGCGGGGGAGAGACCCAGTACTTC. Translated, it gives CATSRAFSGGETQYF.

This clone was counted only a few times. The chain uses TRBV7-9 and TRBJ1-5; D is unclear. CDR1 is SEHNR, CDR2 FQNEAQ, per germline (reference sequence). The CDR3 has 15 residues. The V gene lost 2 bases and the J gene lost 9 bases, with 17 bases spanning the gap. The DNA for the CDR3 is TGTGCCAGCAGCTTACCAGGATCTGCCGGTGGGCCCCAGCATTTT. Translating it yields CASSLPGSAGGPQHF.

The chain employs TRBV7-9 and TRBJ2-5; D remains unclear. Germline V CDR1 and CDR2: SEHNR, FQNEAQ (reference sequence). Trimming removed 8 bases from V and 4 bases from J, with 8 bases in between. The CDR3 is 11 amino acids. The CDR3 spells CASGSSETQYF. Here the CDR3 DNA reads TGTGCCAGCGGTAGCTCAGAGACCCAGTACTTC.

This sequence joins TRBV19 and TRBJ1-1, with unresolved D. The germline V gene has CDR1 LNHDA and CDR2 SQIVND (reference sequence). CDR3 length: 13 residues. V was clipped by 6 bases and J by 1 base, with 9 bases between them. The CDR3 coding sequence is TGTGCCAGTAGCTCAACATCGAACACTGAAGCTTTCTTT. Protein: CASSSTSNTEAFF.

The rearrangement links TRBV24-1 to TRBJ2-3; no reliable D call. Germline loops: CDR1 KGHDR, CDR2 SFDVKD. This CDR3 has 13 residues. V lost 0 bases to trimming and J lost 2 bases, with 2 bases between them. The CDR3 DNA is TGTGCCACCAGTGATTTGCTCACAGATACGCAGTATTTT. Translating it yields CATSDLLTDTQYF.

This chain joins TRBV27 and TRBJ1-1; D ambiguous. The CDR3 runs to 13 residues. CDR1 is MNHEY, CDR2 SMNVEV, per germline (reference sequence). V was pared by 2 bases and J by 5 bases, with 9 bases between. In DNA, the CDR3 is TGTGCCAGCAGTTTAAACCTCGGGACTGAAGCTTTCTTT. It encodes CASSLNLGTEAFF.

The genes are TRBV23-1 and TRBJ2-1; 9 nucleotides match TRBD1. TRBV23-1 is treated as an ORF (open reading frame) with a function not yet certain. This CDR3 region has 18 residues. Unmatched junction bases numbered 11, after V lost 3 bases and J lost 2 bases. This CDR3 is CASSHGQGRPGAYNEQFF. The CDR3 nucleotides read TGCGCCAGCAGTCATGGACAGGGGCGTCCGGGGGCCTACAATGAGCAGTTCTTC.

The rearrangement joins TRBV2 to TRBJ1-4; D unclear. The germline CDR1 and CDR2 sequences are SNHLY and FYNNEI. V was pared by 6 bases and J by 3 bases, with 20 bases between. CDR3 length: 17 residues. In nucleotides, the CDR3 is TGTGCCAGCAGCGCTAGCCCCCCGGGAGTAGCTAATGAAAAACTGTTTTTT. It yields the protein CASSASPPGVANEKLFF.

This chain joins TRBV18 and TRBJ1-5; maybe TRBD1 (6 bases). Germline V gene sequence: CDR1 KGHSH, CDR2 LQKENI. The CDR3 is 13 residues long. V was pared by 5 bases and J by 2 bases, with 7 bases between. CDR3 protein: CASSGGGNQPQHF. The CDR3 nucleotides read TGTGCCAGCTCAGGGGGCGGCAATCAGCCCCAGCATTTT.

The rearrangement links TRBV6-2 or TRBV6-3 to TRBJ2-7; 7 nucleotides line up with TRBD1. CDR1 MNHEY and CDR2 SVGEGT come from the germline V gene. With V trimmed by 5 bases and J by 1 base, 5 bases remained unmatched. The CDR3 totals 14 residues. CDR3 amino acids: CASSPTGSSYEQYF. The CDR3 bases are TGTGCCAGCAGTCCGACAGGGTCGTCCTACGAGCAGTACTTC.

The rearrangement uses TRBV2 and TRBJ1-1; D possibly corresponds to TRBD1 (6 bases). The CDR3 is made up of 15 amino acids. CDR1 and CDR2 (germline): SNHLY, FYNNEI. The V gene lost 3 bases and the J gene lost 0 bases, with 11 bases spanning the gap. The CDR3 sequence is CASSDPNRVNTEAFF. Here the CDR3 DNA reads TGTGCCAGCAGTGACCCCAACAGGGTGAACACTGAAGCTTTCTTT. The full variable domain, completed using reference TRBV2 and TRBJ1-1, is EPEVTQTPSHQVTQMGQEVILRCVPISNHLYFYWYRQILGQKVEFLVSFYNNEISEKSEIFDDQFSVERPDGSNFTLKIRSTKLEDSAMYFCASSDPNRVNTEAFFGQGTRLTVV.